In this sample, the clone carrying this T cell receptor (beta chain) turned up once. Its antigen remains unidentified. CDR3 length equals 15 residues. The germline V and J ends were trimmed by 4 bases and 0 bases, with 12 bases remaining between them. The germline V gene encodes CDR1 SQVTM and CDR2 ANQGSEA. The sample is drawn from a study of post-analysis software for immune sequencing data. Looking at the study overall: As for disease course, relapsing-remitting, secondary progressive and progressive-relapsing multiple sclerosis were all included. Findings and limits, study-wide: Compared against controls, patients with multiple sclerosis displayed significantly lower normalized Chao1 diversity. By F measure, strong co-clustering occurred among samples prepared in the same batch. Included in a set of roughly five TRBV segments more frequent in patients than controls were TRBV5-6, TRBV5-1 and TRBV20-1.

Incorporated into the TCR beta cDNA libraries were unique molecular identifiers, which served to reduce PCR and sequencing biases. About half a million cDNA molecules were recovered from an input of roughly 0.85 to 10 million T cells. TCRdb passed the PCR reads through MiXCR, listing each CDR3 protein once. The sample yields about 770,000 distinct CDR3 sequences, 35% to 55% seen once. The material sequenced was blood. The receptor's source is a girl between 5 and 17 years old with multiple sclerosis. V and J are TRBV29-1 and TRBJ2-2; D unresolved. Here the CDR3 reads CSVAFRPTNTGELFF. Written as DNA, the CDR3 is TGCAGCGTTGCCTTTAGACCGACGAACACCGGGGAGCTGTTTTTT.